The 12 T cell receptor beta chains given below trace back to one sample, sequenced in a study of preoperative IRX-2 immunotherapy in early breast cancer. Treatment: preoperative locoregional IRX-2 cytokine immunotherapy. The data were produced by immunoSEQ multiplex PCR, yet TCRdb's version contains in-frame clones alone and is incomplete. The sample has some 30,000 clones, nearly 90% seen once. Sample: tumor tissue, taken after IRX-2 immunotherapy. The receptors here all came from a human donor with breast cancer.

The chain couples TRBV9 to TRBJ2-4; TRBD1 or TRBD2 may be the D gene (6 bases each). Germline V gene data show CDR1 as SGDLS and CDR2 as YYNGEE. V was pared by 4 bases and J by 6 bases, with 17 bases between. The CDR3 consists of 15 residues. DNA for the CDR3: TGTGCCAGCAGCCCAGACGGGGGACAACTAAACATTCAGTACTTC. It specifies CASSPDGGQLNIQYF.

The gene calls are TRBV18 and TRBJ1-1, with no clear D. Looked up from germline, CDR1 is KGHSH and CDR2 is LQKENI. The CDR3 runs to 14 residues. With 3 bases removed from V and 1 base from J, the gap between germline ends came to 9 bases. CDR3 sequence reads: CASSPTGSNTEAFF. CDR3 bases: TGTGCCAGCTCACCCACTGGGTCGAACACTGAAGCTTTCTTT.

The chain couples TRBV7-6 to TRBJ2-7, with 8 bases that match TRBD1. This CDR3 is built from 16 residues. The V and J ends lost 5 bases and 5 bases, in that order; junction bases with no gene match: 14. Germline V gives CDR1 SGHVS, CDR2 FNYEAQ. CDR3 residues: CASSRGLGTGSNEQYV. In nucleotides, the CDR3 is TGTGCCAGCAGCCGGGGGTTGGGGACAGGTAGCAACGAGCAGTACGTC.

The CDR3 protein is CASGTSGSSEQYF. The CDR3 DNA reads as TGTGCCAGCGGGACTAGCGGGAGCAGTGAGCAGTACTTC. This rearrangement joins TRBV7-1 to TRBJ2-7, with 14 bases fitting TRBD2. TRBV7-1 is classed as an ORF, of uncertain function. This CDR3 has 13 residues. After removal of 8 bases from V and 7 bases from J, the junction contained 4 bases not matched to a gene.

The CDR3 DNA follows: TGTGCCAGCAGTGAACAACGGAACACTGAAGCTTTCTTT. Translated, it gives CASSEQRNTEAFF. The gene calls are TRBV9 and TRBJ1-1, with unresolved D. This CDR3 has 13 residues. Germline assignment: CDR1 SGDLS and CDR2 YYNGEE. Trimming removed 5 bases from V and 1 base from J, with 9 bases in between.

This clone has just one count. The rearrangement links TRBV14 to TRBJ1-3, with D hard to call. V lost 4 bases to trimming and J lost 3 bases, with 16 bases between them. This CDR3 is 16 amino acids long. Germline values: CDR1 SGHDN, CDR2 FVKESK. CDR3 sequence: CASSPWKRPGGNTIYF. The CDR3 DNA reads TGTGCCAGCAGCCCATGGAAGCGACCAGGTGGAAACACCATATATTTT.

This chain links TRBV7-1 with TRBJ1-2; TRBD1 is a possible D gene (6 bases). TRBV7-1 is treated as an ORF (open reading frame) with a function not yet certain. The V and J ends lost 5 bases and 4 bases respectively, with 11 bases between them. The length of the CDR3 is 13 residues. The CDR3 region is CASSTGQRYGYTF. CDR3 DNA sequence: TGTGCCAGCAGCACCGGACAGCGCTATGGCTACACCTTC.

V is TRBV6-8 and J is TRBJ2-1, with 8 bases aligning to TRBD2. V trimming: 8 bases; J trimming: 9 bases; junction bases outside the gene matches: 15. Germline-derived CDR1 and CDR2 are MNHGY and SAAAGT. The CDR3 length is 15 residues. CDR3 sequence reads: CASGLLSGGAGEQFF. DNA of the CDR3: TGTGCCAGCGGCCTCCTGTCGGGGGGGGCGGGTGAGCAGTTCTTC.

This chain's CDR3 is CARRQAFPYEQYV. In DNA, the CDR3 is TGCGCCAGAAGACAGGCCTTCCCCTACGAGCAGTACGTC. The J gene is TRBJ2-7, the V gene TRBV10-2, with D possibly TRBD1 on 6 matching bases. The CDR3 is made up of 13 amino acids. CDR1 is WSHSY and CDR2 is SAAADI in the germline V gene. Between the trimmed V and J ends, which lost 9 bases and 2 bases, there was a span of 14 bases.

V and J are TRBV6-8 and TRBJ1-2; tentative D call: TRBD1 (5 bases). Germline CDR1 reads MNHGY; CDR2 reads SAAAGT. Trimming took 5 bases from V and 6 from J, leaving 19 bases between them. This CDR3 has 15 amino acids. The CDR3 protein is CASSAVQGQLHGYTF. The CDR3 DNA reads as TGTGCCAGCAGTGCGGTCCAGGGCCAACTGCATGGCTACACCTTC.

The V gene is TRBV28, the J gene TRBJ1-3; TRBD1 aligns across 7 bases. Germline lookup yields CDR1 MDHEN and CDR2 SYDVKM. The ends lost 6 bases at V and 2 bases at J; junction bases unmatched: 7. The CDR3 is 15 residues long. CDR3 nucleotides: TGTGCCAGCAGCCCAGACAGGGTGACTGGAAACACCATATATTTT. Protein sequence: CASSPDRVTGNTIYF. Based on the CDR3 plus reference TRBV28 and TRBJ1-3, the full variable domain is DVKVTQSSRYLVKRTGEKVFLECVQDMDHENMFWYRQDPGLGLRLIYFSYDVKMKEKGDIPEGYSVSREKKERFSLILESASTNQTSMYLCASSPDRVTGNTIYFGEGSWLTVV.

This clone has just a few counts. The chain uses TRBV11-3 and TRBJ1-2; 9 bases agree with TRBD1. The CDR3 is 15 residues long. The V gene end was trimmed by 3 bases and the J gene end by 3 bases; junction bases not matched to a gene: 5. CDR1 is SGHNT, CDR2 YENEEA, per germline. The CDR3 here is CASSLAGTGHYGYTF. The CDR3 DNA is TGTGCCAGCAGCTTGGCCGGGACAGGGCACTATGGCTACACCTTC.